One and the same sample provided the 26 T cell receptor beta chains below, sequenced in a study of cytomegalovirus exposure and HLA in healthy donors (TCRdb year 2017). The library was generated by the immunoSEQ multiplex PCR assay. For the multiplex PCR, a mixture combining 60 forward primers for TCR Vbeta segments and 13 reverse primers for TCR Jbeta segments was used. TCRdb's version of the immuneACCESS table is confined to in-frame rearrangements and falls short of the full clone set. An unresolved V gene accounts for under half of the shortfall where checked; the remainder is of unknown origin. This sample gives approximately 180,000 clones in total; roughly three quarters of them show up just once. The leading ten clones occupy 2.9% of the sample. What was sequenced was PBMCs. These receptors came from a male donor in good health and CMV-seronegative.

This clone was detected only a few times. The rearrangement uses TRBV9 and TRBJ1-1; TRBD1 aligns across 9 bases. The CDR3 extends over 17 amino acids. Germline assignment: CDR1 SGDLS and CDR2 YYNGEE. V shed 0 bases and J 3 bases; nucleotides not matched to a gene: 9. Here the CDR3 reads CASSVGGTGRYYTEAFF. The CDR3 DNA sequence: TGTGCCAGCAGCGTAGGCGGGACAGGGCGATACTACACTGAAGCTTTCTTT.

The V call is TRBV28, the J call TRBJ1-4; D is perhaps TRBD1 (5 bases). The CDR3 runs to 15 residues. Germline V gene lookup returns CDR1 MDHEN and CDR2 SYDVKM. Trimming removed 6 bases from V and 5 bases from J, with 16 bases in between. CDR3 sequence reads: CASSFPGTVNEKLFF. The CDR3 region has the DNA TGTGCCAGCAGCTTCCCAGGGACTGTCAATGAAAAACTGTTTTTT.

The CDR3 DNA sequence: TGTGCCTCGGAGTGGGTAGAGAACACTGAAGCTTTCTTT. It codes for CASEWVENTEAFF. The J gene is TRBJ1-1, the V gene TRBV30; D is uncertain. Germline V gene sequence: CDR1 GTSNPN, CDR2 SVGIG (reference sequence). CDR3 length: 13 residues. Trimming left V 7 bases short and J 1 base short, with 13 bases between.

CDR3 in amino acids: CASSLLRHAQETQYF. DNA for the CDR3: TGCGCCAGCAGCTTGTTGCGCCACGCCCAAGAGACCCAGTACTTC. The rearrangement uses TRBV5-1 and TRBJ2-5; no reliable D call. Germline V gene sequence: CDR1 SGHRS, CDR2 YFSETQ. The CDR3 is 15 amino acids. V was cut by 1 base and J by 1 base, with 11 bases left in between.

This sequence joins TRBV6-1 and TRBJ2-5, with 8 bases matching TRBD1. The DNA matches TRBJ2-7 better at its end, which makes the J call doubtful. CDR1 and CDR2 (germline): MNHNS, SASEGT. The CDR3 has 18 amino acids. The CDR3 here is CASSEGAGGISVIYEQYF. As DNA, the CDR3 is TGTGCCAGCAGTGAAGGGGCAGGGGGCATCAGCGTGATCTACGAGCAGTACTTC.

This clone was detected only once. CDR3 coding DNA: TGTGCCAGCAGTTCCCAGGTCTCCTACAATGAGCAGTTCTTC. Encoded protein: CASSSQVSYNEQFF. J is TRBJ2-1 and V is TRBV27; D gene uncertain. There are 14 residues in the CDR3. Germline loops: CDR1 MNHEY, CDR2 SMNVEV (reference sequence). Between the trimmed V and J ends, which lost 4 bases and 0 bases, there was a span of 7 bases.

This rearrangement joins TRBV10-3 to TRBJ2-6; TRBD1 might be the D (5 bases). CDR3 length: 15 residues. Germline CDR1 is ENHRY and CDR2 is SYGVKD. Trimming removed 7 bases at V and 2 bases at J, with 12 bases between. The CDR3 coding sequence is TGTGCCATCAATAGGGGAATGGCTGGGGCCAACGTCCTGACTTTC. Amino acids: CAINRGMAGANVLTF.

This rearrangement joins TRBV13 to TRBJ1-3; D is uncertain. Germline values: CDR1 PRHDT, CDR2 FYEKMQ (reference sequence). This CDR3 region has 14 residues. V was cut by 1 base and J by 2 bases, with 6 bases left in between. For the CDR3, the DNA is TGTGCCAGCAGCTTAGCCACAGCTGGAAACACCATATATTTT. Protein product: CASSLATAGNTIYF.

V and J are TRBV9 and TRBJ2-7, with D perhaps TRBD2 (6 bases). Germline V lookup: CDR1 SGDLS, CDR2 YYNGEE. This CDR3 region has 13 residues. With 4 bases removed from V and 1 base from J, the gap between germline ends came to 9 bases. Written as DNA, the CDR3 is TGTGCCAGCAGCCCCCGGGGGTCCTACGAGCAGTACTTC. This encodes CASSPRGSYEQYF. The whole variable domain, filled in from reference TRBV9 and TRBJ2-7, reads DSGVTQTPKHLITATGQRVTLRCSPRSGDLSVYWYQQSLDQGLQFLIQYYNGEERAKGNILERFSAQQFPDLHSELNLSSLELGDSALYFCASSPRGSYEQYFGPGTRLTVT.

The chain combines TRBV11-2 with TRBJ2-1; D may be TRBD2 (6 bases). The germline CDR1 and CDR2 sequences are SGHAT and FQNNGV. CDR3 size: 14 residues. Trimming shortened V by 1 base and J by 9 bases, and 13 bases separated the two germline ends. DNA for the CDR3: TGTGCCAGCAGCTTAGCAGCGGAGGGGTTTGAGCAGTTCTTC. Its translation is CASSLAAEGFEQFF. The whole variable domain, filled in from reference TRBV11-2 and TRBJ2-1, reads EAGVAQSPRYKIIEKRQSVAFWCNPISGHATLYWYQQILGQGPKLLIQFQNNGVVDDSQLPKDRFSAERLKGVDSTLKIQPAKLEDSAVYLCASSLAAEGFEQFFGPGTRLTVL.

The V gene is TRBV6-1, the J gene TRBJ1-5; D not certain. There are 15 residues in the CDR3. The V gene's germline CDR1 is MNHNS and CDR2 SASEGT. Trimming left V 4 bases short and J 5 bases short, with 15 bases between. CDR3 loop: CASSVTLSRDQPQHF. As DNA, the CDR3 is TGTGCCAGCAGTGTGACACTTTCGAGGGATCAGCCCCAGCATTTT.

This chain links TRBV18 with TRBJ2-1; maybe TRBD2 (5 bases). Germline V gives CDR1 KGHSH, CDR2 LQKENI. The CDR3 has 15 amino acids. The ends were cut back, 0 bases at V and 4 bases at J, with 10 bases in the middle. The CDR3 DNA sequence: TGTGCCAGCTCACCACCATCACTAGGGTACAATGAGCAGTTCTTC. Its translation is CASSPPSLGYNEQFF.

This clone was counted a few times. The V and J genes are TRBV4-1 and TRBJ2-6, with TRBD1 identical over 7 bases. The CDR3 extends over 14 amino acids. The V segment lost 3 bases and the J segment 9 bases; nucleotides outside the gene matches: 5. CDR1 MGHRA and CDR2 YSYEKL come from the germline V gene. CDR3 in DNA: TGCGCCAGCAGCCATCCGGGACAGCTCAACGTCCTGACTTTC. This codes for CASSHPGQLNVLTF.

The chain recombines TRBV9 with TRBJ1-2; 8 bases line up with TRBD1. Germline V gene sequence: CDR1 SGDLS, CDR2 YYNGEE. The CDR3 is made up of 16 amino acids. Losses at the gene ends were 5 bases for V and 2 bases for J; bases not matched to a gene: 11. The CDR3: CASSVRMQGANYGYTF. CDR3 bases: TGTGCCAGCAGTGTACGCATGCAGGGGGCGAACTATGGCTACACCTTC.

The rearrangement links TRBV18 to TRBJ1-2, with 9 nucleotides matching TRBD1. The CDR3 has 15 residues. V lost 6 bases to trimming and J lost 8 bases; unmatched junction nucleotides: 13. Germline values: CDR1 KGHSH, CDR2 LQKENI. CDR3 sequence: CASSLAPDRGMGYTF. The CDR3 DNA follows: TGTGCCAGCTCTCTCGCACCGGACAGGGGAATGGGCTACACCTTC.

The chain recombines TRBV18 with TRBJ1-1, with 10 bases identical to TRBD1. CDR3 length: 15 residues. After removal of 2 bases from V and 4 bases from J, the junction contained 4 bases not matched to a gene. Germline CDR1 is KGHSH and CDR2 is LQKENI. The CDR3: CASSPGTGVVTEAFF. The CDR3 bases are TGTGCCAGCTCACCAGGGACAGGGGTGGTCACTGAAGCTTTCTTT.

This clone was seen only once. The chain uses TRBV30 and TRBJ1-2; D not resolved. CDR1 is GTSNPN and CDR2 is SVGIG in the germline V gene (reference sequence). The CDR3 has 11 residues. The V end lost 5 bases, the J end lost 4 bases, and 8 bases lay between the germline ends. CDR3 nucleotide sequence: TGTGCCTGGTCGATGAGCTATGGCTACACCTTC. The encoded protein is CAWSMSYGYTF. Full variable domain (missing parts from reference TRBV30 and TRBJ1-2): SQTIHQWPATLVQPVGSPLSLECTVEGTSNPNLYWYRQAAGRGLQLLFYSVGIGQISSEVPQNLSASRPQDRQFILSSKKLLLSDSGFYLCAWSMSYGYTFGSGTRLTVV.

DNA for the CDR3: TGTGCCAGCAGCTCTCCGGACAGGGCCACCGGGGAGCTGTTTTTT. It codes for CASSSPDRATGELFF. The rearrangement joins TRBV11-2 to TRBJ2-2; TRBD1 matches at 8 bases. The V and J ends lost 4 bases and 4 bases, in that order; junction bases with no gene match: 5. The CDR3 runs to 15 residues. The germline V gene encodes CDR1 SGHAT and CDR2 FQNNGV.

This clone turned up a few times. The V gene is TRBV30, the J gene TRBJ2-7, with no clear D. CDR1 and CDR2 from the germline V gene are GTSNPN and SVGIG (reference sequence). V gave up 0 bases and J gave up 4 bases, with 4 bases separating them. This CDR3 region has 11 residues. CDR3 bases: TGTGCCTGGAGTGTCGGGTACGAGCAGTACTTC. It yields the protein CAWSVGYEQYF.

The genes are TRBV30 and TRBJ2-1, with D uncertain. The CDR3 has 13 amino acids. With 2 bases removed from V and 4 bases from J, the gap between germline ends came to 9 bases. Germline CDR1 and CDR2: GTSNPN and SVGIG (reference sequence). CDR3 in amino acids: CAWSRTEYNEQFF. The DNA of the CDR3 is TGTGCCTGGAGTCGCACAGAGTACAATGAGCAGTTCTTC.

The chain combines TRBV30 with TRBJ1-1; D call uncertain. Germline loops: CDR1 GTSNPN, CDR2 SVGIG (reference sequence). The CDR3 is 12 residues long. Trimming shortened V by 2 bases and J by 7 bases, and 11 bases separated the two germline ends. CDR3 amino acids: CAWSTFGIEAFF. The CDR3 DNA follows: TGTGCCTGGAGTACTTTTGGTATTGAAGCTTTCTTT.

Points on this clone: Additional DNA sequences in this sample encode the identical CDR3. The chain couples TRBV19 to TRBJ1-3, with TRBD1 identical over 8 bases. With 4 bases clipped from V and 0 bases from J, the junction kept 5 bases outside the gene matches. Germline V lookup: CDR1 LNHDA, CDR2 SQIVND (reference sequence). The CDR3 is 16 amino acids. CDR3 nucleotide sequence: TGTGCCAGTAGTAGACGACAGGGGTCCTCTGGAAACACCATATATTTT. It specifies CASSRRQGSSGNTIYF.

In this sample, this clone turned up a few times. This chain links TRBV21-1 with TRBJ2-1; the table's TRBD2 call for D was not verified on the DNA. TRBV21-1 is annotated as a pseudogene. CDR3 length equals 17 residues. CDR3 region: CASSTPGLAGDYNEQFF. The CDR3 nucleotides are TGTGCCAGCAGCACTCCGGGACTAGCGGGGGACTACAATGAGCAGTTCTTC.

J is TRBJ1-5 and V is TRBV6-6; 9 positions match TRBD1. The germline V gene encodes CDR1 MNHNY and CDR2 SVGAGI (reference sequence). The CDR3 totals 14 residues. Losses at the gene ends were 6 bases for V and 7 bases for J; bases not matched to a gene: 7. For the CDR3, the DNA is TGTGCCAGCAGCCTTAACAGGGGGCTCCAGCCCCAGCATTTT. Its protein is CASSLNRGLQPQHF.

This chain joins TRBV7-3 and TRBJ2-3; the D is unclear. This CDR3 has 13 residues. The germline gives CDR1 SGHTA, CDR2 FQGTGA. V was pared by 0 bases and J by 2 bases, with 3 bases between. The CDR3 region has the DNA TGTGCCAGCAGCTTAACGTACACAGATACGCAGTATTTT. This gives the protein CASSLTYTDTQYF. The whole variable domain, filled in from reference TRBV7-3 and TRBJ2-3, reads GAGVSQTPSNKVTEKGKYVELRCDPISGHTALYWYRQSLGQGPEFLIYFQGTGAADDSGLPNDRFFAVRPEGSVSTLKIQRTERGDSAVYLCASSLTYTDTQYFGPGTRLTVL.

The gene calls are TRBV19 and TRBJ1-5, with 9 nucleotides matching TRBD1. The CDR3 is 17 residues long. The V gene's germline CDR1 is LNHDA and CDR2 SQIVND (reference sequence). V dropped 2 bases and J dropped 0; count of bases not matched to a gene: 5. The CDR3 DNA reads TGTGCCAGTAGTATATATGGGGACAGGGCTAGCAATCAGCCCCAGCATTTT. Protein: CASSIYGDRASNQPQHF. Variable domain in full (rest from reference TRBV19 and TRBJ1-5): DGGITQSPKYLFRKEGQNVTLSCEQNLNHDAMYWYRQDPGQGLRLIYYSQIVNDFQKGDIAEGYSVSREKKESFPLTVTSAQKNPTAFYLCASSIYGDRASNQPQHFGDGTRLSIL.